These T cell receptor beta chains were read from a single sample in a study of siplizumab effects on memory and regulatory T cells. Generated by immunoSEQ multiplex PCR, the TCRdb table keeps only in-frame clones and is missing some. Here the sample spans some 99,000 clones, about 91% being singletons. The sequenced sample consisted of Tregs sorted from blood. These receptors all come from a human donor in good health. Both conserved end residues are part of each CDR3. D genes are given only for firm matches. A clone size is listed for some rows: how often the clone was seen (once, few, many), or a class if it is expanded.

TRBV19	NA	TRBD2	17	TRBJ2-3	TGTGCCAGTAGGGACTCCGAGCGGGGGGGCTTCGTAGATACGCAGTATTTT	CASRDSERGGFVDTQYF
TRBV27	NA	NA	14	TRBJ2-2	TGTGCCAGCAGTTTAAAATTCATCCCCGGGGAGCTGTTTTTT	CASSLKFIPGELFF
TRBV29-1	NA	NA	13	TRBJ2-7	TGCAGCGTTGAAAGGGGACCCGATGGAGAGCAGTACTTC	CSVERGPDGEQYF
TRBV5-1	NA	TRBD2	13	TRBJ2-5	TGCGCCAGCTCAACTAGCGGGAGAGAGACCCAGTACTTC	CASSTSGRETQYF
TRBV4-2	NA	NA	16	TRBJ1-5	TGTGCCAGCAGCCAAGATATGGGCAGGTTTCATCAGCCCCAGCATTTT	CASSQDMGRFHQPQHF
TRBV10-2	NA	NA	12	TRBJ1-2	TGCGCCAGCAGCGGTGACGGCTATGGCTACACCTTC	CASSGDGYGYTF
TRBV19	NA	NA	12	TRBJ2-7	TGTGCCAGTAGTAGATACTCCGGGGAGCAGTACTTC	CASSRYSGEQYF
TRBV6-5	once	NA	15	TRBJ2-1	TGTGCCAGCAGTGGGATGGAAGGACTCTCCAATGAGCAGTTCTTC	CASSGMEGLSNEQFF
TRBV6-5	NA	NA	15	TRBJ1-3	TGTGCCAGCAGTTACTCAGGAGATATTGGAAACACCATATATTTT	CASSYSGDIGNTIYF
TRBV11-2	NA	NA	13	TRBJ2-1	TGTGCCAGCAGCCTGGGACTCTACAATGAGCAGTTCTTC	CASSLGLYNEQFF
TRBV7-2	NA	NA	14	TRBJ1-3	TGTGCCAGCAGCTGGGACAACTCTGGAAACACCATATATTTT	CASSWDNSGNTIYF
TRBV2	few	NA	12	TRBJ1-6	TGTGCCAGCAGATCCTCTAATTCACCCCTCCACTTT	CASRSSNSPLHF
TRBV2	NA	NA	15	TRBJ2-3	TGTGCCAGCAGTGAAGGGGTCCTAGCAGCAGATACGCAGTATTTT	CASSEGVLAADTQYF
TRBV6-5	NA	TRBD1	14	TRBJ2-1	TGTGCCAGCAACCGGGACAGGGCAAACAATGAGCAGTTCTTC	CASNRDRANNEQFF
TRBV11-3	NA	NA	13	TRBJ2-3	TGTGCCAGCAGCGTGGGGACTGGAGATACGCAGTATTTT	CASSVGTGDTQYF
TRBV6-5	once	TRBD2	15	TRBJ2-2	TGTGCCAGCAGTTATAGTTGGGAGGGCACCGGGGAGCTGTTTTTT	CASSYSWEGTGELFF
TRBV5-1	NA	TRBD2	18	TRBJ2-2	TGCGCCAGCAGCCTAGGACTAGCGGGGGTATATGGAACCGGGGAGCTGTTTTTT	CASSLGLAGVYGTGELFF
TRBV6-5	once	NA	15	TRBJ1-3	TGTGCCAGCAAAAGGGGTTTTCTCTCTGGAAACACCATATATTTT	CASKRGFLSGNTIYF
TRBV6-5	NA	NA	16	TRBJ1-6	TGTGCCAGCAGTTTATATCGCGGGACAACCCATTCACCCCTCCACTTT	CASSLYRGTTHSPLHF
TRBV19	few	NA	14	TRBJ1-2	TGTGCCAGTAGTATGAGAGACAGGTTCTATGGCTACACCTTC	CASSMRDRFYGYTF
TRBV6-5	NA	NA	15	TRBJ1-3	TGTGCCAGCAGTAGGATCGGGGCCGAAGGAAACACCATATATTTT	CASSRIGAEGNTIYF
TRBV6-1	NA	TRBD1	15	TRBJ2-5	TGTGCCAGCAGGGCCGGGACAGCCTACCAAGAGACCCAGTACTTC	CASRAGTAYQETQYF
TRBV21-1	NA	NA	15	TRBJ2-7	TGTGCCAGCAGCAAAGCCTTGCAGGGGGGGGACGAGCAGTACTTC	CASSKALQGGDEQYF
TRBV2	NA	NA	14	TRBJ1-5	TGTGCCAGCAGTGAAGCGTATAGCAATCAGCCCCAGCATTTT	CASSEAYSNQPQHF
TRBV6-6	NA	NA	13	TRBJ1-5	TGTGCAACCACGGTCCGGCTAAATCAGCCCCAGCATTTT	CATTVRLNQPQHF